Listed below are T cell receptor beta chains from one sample, sequenced in a study of shared clonotypes between healthy human individuals. TCRdb's table, derived via immunoSEQ multiplex PCR, lists solely in-frame clones and lacks some. The sample has fewer than 500,000 clones, nearly 80% seen once. The material sequenced was PBMCs. All receptors come from a woman between 35 and 50 years old in good health. Some clones in this sample may be carry-over from other donors' samples. Each CDR3 is given with its conserved first and last residue. D genes are given only for firm matches. The size entry is marked missing in some rows and otherwise reads once, few, many or a size class.

TRBV28	NA	TRBJ2-2	NA	CASSPPTSFRELFF	TGTGCCAGCAGCCCCCCGACTAGTTTCCGGGAGCTGTTTTTT
TRBV25-1	NA	TRBJ2-7	NA	CASSKGGTYEQYF	TGTGCCAGCAGTAAAGGGGGAACCTACGAGCAGTACTTC
TRBV7-9	NA	TRBJ1-4	NA	CASSLRFGITSNEKLFF	TGTGCCAGCAGCTTAAGGTTCGGAATCACTTCTAATGAAAAACTGTTTTTT
TRBV6-9	NA	TRBJ2-7	NA	CATSYEQYF	TGTGCCACCTCCTACGAGCAGTACTTC
TRBV25-1	NA	TRBJ2-7	TRBD2	CASSDGLAIATEQYF	TGTGCCAGCAGTGATGGACTAGCGATTGCTACCGAGCAGTACTTC
TRBV6-4	NA	TRBJ2-1	TRBD2	CASSIDGLAVYNEQFF	TGTGCCAGCAGTATAGACGGACTAGCGGTATACAATGAGCAGTTCTTC
TRBV30	NA	TRBJ2-2	NA	CAWSGEGPGWGTGELFF	TGTGCCTGGAGTGGCGAGGGCCCGGGCTGGGGCACCGGGGAGCTGTTTTTT
TRBV11-3	NA	TRBJ2-2	TRBD2	CASSFSGSSGELFF	TGTGCCAGCAGCTTTAGCGGGTCCTCCGGGGAGCTGTTTTTT
TRBV5-1	NA	TRBJ1-2	NA	CASSLRIGETYGYTF	TGCGCCAGCAGCTTGCGAATTGGGGAGACGTATGGCTACACCTTC
TRBV19	NA	TRBJ1-5	NA	CASRPGREINQPQHF	TGTGCCAGTAGGCCGGGACGGGAAATCAATCAGCCCCAGCATTTT
TRBV5-5	NA	TRBJ2-1	NA	CASSFGLAPRQDEQFF	TGTGCCAGCAGCTTCGGTCTAGCGCCCCGCCAAGATGAGCAGTTCTTC
TRBV7-9	NA	TRBJ2-3	NA	CASSLVAGLDTQYF	TGTGCCAGCAGCTTAGTGGCGGGGTTAGATACGCAGTATTTT
TRBV2	NA	TRBJ1-3	NA	CASSDMSSGNTIYF	TGTGCCAGCAGTGACATGAGCTCTGGAAACACCATATATTTT
TRBV7-9	NA	TRBJ2-1	TRBD2	CASSPRGTSDTNEQFF	TGTGCCAGCAGCCCCCGAGGGACTAGCGATACGAATGAGCAGTTCTTC
TRBV5-1	many	TRBJ2-7	NA	CASSFQAGSGEQYF	TGCGCCAGCAGCTTCCAGGCCGGGTCGGGGGAGCAGTACTTC
TRBV5-6	many	TRBJ2-1	TRBD1	CASSLVGQGGDEQFF	TGTGCCAGCAGCTTGGTGGGACAGGGGGGGGATGAGCAGTTCTTC